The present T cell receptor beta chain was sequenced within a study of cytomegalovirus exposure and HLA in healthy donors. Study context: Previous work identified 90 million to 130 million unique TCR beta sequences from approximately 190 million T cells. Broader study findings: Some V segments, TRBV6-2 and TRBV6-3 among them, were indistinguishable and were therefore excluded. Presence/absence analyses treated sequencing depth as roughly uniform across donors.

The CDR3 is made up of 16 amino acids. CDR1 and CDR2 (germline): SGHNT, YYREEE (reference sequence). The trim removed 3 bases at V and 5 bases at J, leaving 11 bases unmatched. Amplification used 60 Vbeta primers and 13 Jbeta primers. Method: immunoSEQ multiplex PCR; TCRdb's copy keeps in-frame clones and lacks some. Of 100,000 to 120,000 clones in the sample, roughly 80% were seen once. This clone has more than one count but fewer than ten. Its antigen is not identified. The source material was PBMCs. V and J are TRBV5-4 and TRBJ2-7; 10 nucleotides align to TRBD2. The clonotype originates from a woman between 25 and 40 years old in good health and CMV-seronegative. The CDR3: CASSSGTSALSNEQYF. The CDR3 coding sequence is TGTGCCAGCAGCTCCGGGACTAGCGCTCTTTCCAACGAGCAGTACTTC.